The 10 T cell receptor beta chains in this list originate from one sample, sequenced in a study of blood T cell repertoires in COVID-19. Only in-frame clones appear in the TCRdb table, and some are missing; sequencing was by immunoSEQ multiplex PCR. Among about 320,000 clones listed, under 90% were seen once. Sample: PBMCs or T cells enriched from blood (not recorded which). The receptors shown here come from a man aged 55-75 years who had recovered from COVID-19.

This chain links TRBV7-6 with TRBJ2-7, with a tentative D call TRBD1 (5 bases). The CDR3 totals 17 residues. Trimming shortened V by 0 bases and J by 6 bases, and 21 bases separated the two germline ends. Germline V lookup: CDR1 SGHVS, CDR2 FNYEAQ. CDR3 in DNA: TGTGCCAGCAGCTTAGCGAGTAGATCGTCAGGGAAGGGCGAGCAGTACTTC. Its translation: CASSLASRSSGKGEQYF.

The chain employs TRBV5-1 and TRBJ2-7; TRBD1 matches at 11 bases. V was clipped by 8 bases and J by 4 bases; unmatched bases: 11. The CDR3 contains 15 residues. Looked up from germline, CDR1 is SGHRS and CDR2 is YFSETQ. In nucleotides, the CDR3 is TGCGCCAGTCGGGGCGGGACAGGGGGGACATACGAGCAGTACTTC. This translates into CASRGGTGGTYEQYF.

The chain employs TRBV5-5 and TRBJ1-3; maybe TRBD1 (6 bases). CDR1 and CDR2 from the germline V gene are SGHKS and YYEKEE (reference sequence). The V gene lost 4 bases and the J gene lost 2 bases, with 22 bases spanning the gap. The CDR3 is made up of 18 amino acids. The CDR3 nucleotides read TGTGCCAGCAGCCACCAACAGGGCCGGGGCGTCACTGGAAACACCATATATTTT. Amino acids: CASSHQQGRGVTGNTIYF.

The chain has TRBV5-1 and TRBJ2-7; 9 positions match TRBD2. This CDR3 spans 14 amino acids. V shed 0 bases and J 6 bases; nucleotides not matched to a gene: 4. Germline values: CDR1 SGHRS, CDR2 YFSETQ. CDR3 sequence: CASSLVAGVSEQYF. CDR3 DNA sequence: TGCGCCAGCAGCTTGGTAGCGGGAGTAAGCGAGCAGTACTTC.

The chain carries TRBV3-1 (or the pseudogene TRBV3-2) and TRBJ2-3; maybe TRBD1 (6 bases). The CDR3 extends over 16 amino acids. Germline V gene lookup returns CDR1 LGHDT and CDR2 YNNKEL (reference sequence). V was cut by 0 bases and J by 5 bases, with 15 bases left in between. The CDR3 loop is CASSQDRRTDKDTQYF. The CDR3 coding sequence is TGTGCCAGCAGCCAAGATCGTAGGACAGACAAAGATACGCAGTATTTT.

The chain combines TRBV6-2 or TRBV6-3 with TRBJ2-7; 8 nucleotides line up with TRBD2. Germline loops: CDR1 MNHEY, CDR2 SVGEGT. CDR3 size: 14 residues. Germline trimming cut 5 bases from V and 4 bases from J; bases unmatched to any gene: 7. The CDR3 sequence: CASSPPGLVYEQYF. For the CDR3, the DNA is TGTGCCAGCAGTCCCCCGGGACTAGTTTACGAGCAGTACTTC.

This chain joins TRBV2 and TRBJ1-4; D possibly corresponds to TRBD1 (5 bases). V was clipped by 11 bases and J by 0 bases, with 13 bases between them. This CDR3 spans 14 amino acids. Germline CDR1 is SNHLY and CDR2 is FYNNEI. The CDR3 DNA sequence: TGTGCCGGAACAGGCGCCCCAACTAATGAAAAACTGTTTTTT. Its protein is CAGTGAPTNEKLFF.

This chain links TRBV7-9 with TRBJ1-2; the match to TRBD1 covers 8 bases. The CDR3 runs 15 residues. The V and J ends lost 2 bases and 4 bases, in that order; junction bases with no gene match: 6. Germline assignment: CDR1 SEHNR and CDR2 FQNEAQ (reference sequence). The CDR3 loop is CASSLSQGAAYGYTF. In DNA form, the CDR3 reads TGTGCCAGCAGCTTAAGTCAGGGGGCGGCCTATGGCTACACCTTC.

The CDR3 sequence: CASSPGTSGNSYEQYF. The CDR3 DNA reads TGTGCCAGCAGCCCTGGGACTAGCGGGAACTCCTACGAGCAGTACTTC. This chain uses TRBV6-2 or TRBV6-3 with TRBJ2-7; TRBD2 agrees at 13 bases. This CDR3 spans 16 amino acids. Trimming removed 6 bases from V and 0 bases from J; junction bases left unmatched: 5. From germline, CDR1 is MNHEY and CDR2 SVGEGT.

This chain links TRBV30 with TRBJ1-5; 10 positions match TRBD1. The CDR3 runs to 14 residues. V lost 3 bases, J lost 4 bases, and 3 bases stayed unmatched. CDR1 GTSNPN and CDR2 SVGIG come from the germline V gene (reference sequence). The CDR3 region is CAWRGTGANQPQHF. In DNA, the CDR3 is TGTGCCTGGAGAGGGACAGGGGCAAATCAGCCCCAGCATTTT.